This entry features one TCR beta chain sequence. Its antigen remains unidentified. The CDR3 runs to 13 residues. The ends were cut back, 4 bases at V and 6 bases at J, with 9 bases in the middle. CDR1 is MNHNS and CDR2 is SASEGT in the germline V gene. Libraries were prepared by immunoSEQ multiplex PCR; TCRdb keeps only in-frame clonotypes and omits some of them. The table includes 55,000 to 80,000 clones, about four fifths detected once. The data were obtained in a study of T cell repertoires and HLA-DP antigens. Overall study findings and caveats: Naive and memory CD4+ repertoires were not analysed separately.

The sample taken for sequencing was CD4+ T cells from PBMCs. The chain uses TRBV6-1 and TRBJ2-2; D tentatively reads TRBD1 or TRBD2 (5 bases each). The origin of this receptor is a man in his 60s in good health and CMV-seronegative. The CDR3 sequence is CASSGGTAGELFF. In DNA form, the CDR3 reads TGTGCCAGCAGTGGTGGGACGGCCGGGGAGCTGTTTTTT.